These T cell receptor beta chains were read from a single sample in a study of T cell repertoires in cytomegalovirus infection. These receptors have no identified antigens. MiXCR was run by TCRdb on the reads, yielding one entry per CDR3 protein. Of a few hundred thousand distinct CDR3 sequences listed, almost 40% are singletons. The sample here was cultured PBMCs, taken from culture after CMV antigen stimulation. The receptors shown here come from a human donor in good health (CMV status not recorded). Some clones in this sample may be carry-over from other donors' samples. Both conserved end residues are part of each CDR3. A D gene is named only where the DNA matches it firmly. Clone size is given for some rows only: seen once, a few or many times, or a class if the clone is expanded.

v_call: TRBV6-2/TRBV6-3; d_call: .; clone_size: .; j_call: TRBJ2-7; cdr3_nt: TGTGCCAGCAGGATGCCGGGGCCTCCCTACGAGCAGTACTTC; cdr3_aa: CASRMPGPPYEQYF
v_call: TRBV10-3; d_call: TRBD2; clone_size: .; j_call: TRBJ2-7; cdr3_nt: TGTGCCATCAGTGGAGAGGGACTAGCATGGGGTGAGCAGTACTTC; cdr3_aa: CAISGEGLAWGEQYF
v_call: TRBV5-1; d_call: TRBD1; clone_size: .; j_call: TRBJ1-6; cdr3_nt: TGCGCCAGCAGCTTGGGACAGGGGGCCGACCGGCCATCACCCCTCCACTTT; cdr3_aa: CASSLGQGADRPSPLHF
v_call: TRBV11-2; d_call: .; clone_size: .; j_call: TRBJ1-2; cdr3_nt: TGTGCCAGCAGACGACTGCCGACAGCTGATTACACCTTC; cdr3_aa: CASRRLPTADYTF
v_call: TRBV7-7; d_call: TRBD2; clone_size: .; j_call: TRBJ2-2; cdr3_nt: TGTGCCAGCAGCCGGAGACTAGCGGGAGAGCGAAGCACCGGGGAGCTGTTTTTT; cdr3_aa: CASSRRLAGERSTGELFF
v_call: TRBV7-2; d_call: .; clone_size: .; j_call: TRBJ2-5; cdr3_nt: TGTGCCAGCAGCTTTACTTACCTTAGCGAGACCCAGTGCTTC; cdr3_aa: CASSFTYLSETQCF
v_call: TRBV6-5; d_call: .; clone_size: .; j_call: TRBJ2-1; cdr3_nt: TGTGCGAGGTGCGGGTACAATGAGCAGTTCTTC; cdr3_aa: CARCGYNEQFF
v_call: TRBV11-2; d_call: .; clone_size: .; j_call: TRBJ2-7; cdr3_nt: TGTGCCAGCAGCTCCCACGTATCCGGCTACGAGCAGTACTTC; cdr3_aa: CASSSHVSGYEQYF
v_call: TRBV6-5; d_call: .; clone_size: few; j_call: TRBJ1-1; cdr3_nt: TGTGCCAGCCTACGGAGCTTACCGGGGTCAACTGAAGCTTTCTTT; cdr3_aa: CASLRSLPGSTEAFF
v_call: TRBV10-3; d_call: .; clone_size: .; j_call: TRBJ2-7; cdr3_nt: TGTGCCATCAGTGAGCCCAGAGGGGCGGTTTCCGGCTACGAGCAGTACTTC; cdr3_aa: CAISEPRGAVSGYEQYF
v_call: TRBV20-1; d_call: .; clone_size: .; j_call: TRBJ1-5; cdr3_nt: TGCAGTGCCCCGGCTCTAGGGGGCAATCAGCCCCAGCATTTT; cdr3_aa: CSAPALGGNQPQHF
v_call: TRBV2; d_call: .; clone_size: many; j_call: TRBJ2-1; cdr3_nt: TGTGCCAGCAGGGGACTGGGAAGCCTGTTCTTC; cdr3_aa: CASRGLGSLFF
v_call: TRBV7-2; d_call: .; clone_size: .; j_call: TRBJ2-7; cdr3_nt: TGTGCCAGCAGCTTAGGGTCGTCAGGGACACACTACGAGCAGTACTTC; cdr3_aa: CASSLGSSGTHYEQYF
v_call: TRBV13; d_call: .; clone_size: few; j_call: TRBJ2-5; cdr3_nt: TGCGCCAGCGCCAGCCAAGGCGGGGAGACCCAGTACTTC; cdr3_aa: CASASQGGETQYF
v_call: TRBV12-3/TRBV12-4; d_call: TRBD1; clone_size: .; j_call: TRBJ2-3; cdr3_nt: TGTGCCAGCAGTTCCGACAGGGCCCCCACAGATACGCAGTATTTT; cdr3_aa: CASSSDRAPTDTQYF
v_call: TRBV5-4; d_call: .; clone_size: .; j_call: TRBJ2-5; cdr3_nt: TGTGCCAGCAGACACACTAGCTCACAGACCCAGTACTTC; cdr3_aa: CASRHTSSQTQYF
v_call: TRBV12-3/TRBV12-4; d_call: TRBD2; clone_size: .; j_call: TRBJ2-1; cdr3_nt: TGTGCCAGCAGTATACTAGCGGGATCATACAATGAGCAGTTCTTC; cdr3_aa: CASSILAGSYNEQFF
v_call: TRBV29-1; d_call: .; clone_size: few; j_call: TRBJ2-3; cdr3_nt: TGCAGCATCCTTAGGTCCGGCACAGATACGCAGTATTTT; cdr3_aa: CSILRSGTDTQYF
v_call: TRBV12-3/TRBV12-4; d_call: .; clone_size: .; j_call: TRBJ1-5; cdr3_nt: TGTGCCAGCAGTTTTCCCCCTCAGCCCCAGCATTTT; cdr3_aa: CASSFPPQPQHF
v_call: TRBV7-2; d_call: .; clone_size: many; j_call: TRBJ2-2; cdr3_nt: TGTGCCAGCAGGAGCCTTAGGGGAATTGCCGGGGAGCTGTTTTTT; cdr3_aa: CASRSLRGIAGELFF
v_call: TRBV6-7; d_call: .; clone_size: .; j_call: TRBJ2-7; cdr3_nt: TGTGCCAGCAGTTACCTGGACCGTACCCCCTACGAGCAGTACTTC; cdr3_aa: CASSYLDRTPYEQYF
v_call: TRBV7-9; d_call: TRBD2; clone_size: few; j_call: TRBJ2-7; cdr3_nt: TGTGCCAGCAGCCCTGCTAGCGGTCGATACGAGCAGTACTTC; cdr3_aa: CASSPASGRYEQYF
v_call: TRBV7-2; d_call: TRBD2; clone_size: .; j_call: TRBJ2-7; cdr3_nt: TGTGCCAGCAGCTTAACAGCGGGAGGGGGTCACGAGCAGTACTTC; cdr3_aa: CASSLTAGGGHEQYF
v_call: TRBV7-2; d_call: TRBD1; clone_size: few; j_call: TRBJ2-3; cdr3_nt: TGTGCCAGCAGCTTGGGTAGGGGGCCAGATACGCAGTATTTT; cdr3_aa: CASSLGRGPDTQYF
v_call: TRBV7-8; d_call: TRBD1; clone_size: .; j_call: TRBJ2-1; cdr3_nt: TGTGCCAGCAGCTTCCGGGACAGCTTTTACAATGAGCAGTTCTTC; cdr3_aa: CASSFRDSFYNEQFF
v_call: TRBV7-2; d_call: TRBD1; clone_size: few; j_call: TRBJ2-2; cdr3_nt: TGTGCCAGCAGCTGGACCGGGACAGGGATACCCGGGGAGCTGTTTTTT; cdr3_aa: CASSWTGTGIPGELFF
v_call: TRBV7-6; d_call: .; clone_size: .; j_call: TRBJ2-7; cdr3_nt: TGTGCCAGCAGCTTCCCTCTGGGGGGAAAGTACTACGAGCAGTACTTC; cdr3_aa: CASSFPLGGKYYEQYF
v_call: TRBV7-8; d_call: TRBD1; clone_size: many; j_call: TRBJ2-1; cdr3_nt: TGTGCCAGCAGCTCCAAGGACAGGGAGCAGTTCTTC; cdr3_aa: CASSSKDREQFF
v_call: TRBV20-1; d_call: TRBD2; clone_size: .; j_call: TRBJ2-7; cdr3_nt: TGCAGTGCTCATCGAGGGGTGGTAGCGGGAGATGAGCAGTACTTC; cdr3_aa: CSAHRGVVAGDEQYF
v_call: TRBV6-2/TRBV6-3; d_call: TRBD1; clone_size: few; j_call: TRBJ1-1; cdr3_nt: TGTGCCAGCAGTTCGGACAGGGTGGGCACTGAAGCTTTCTTT; cdr3_aa: CASSSDRVGTEAFF
v_call: TRBV4-1; d_call: .; clone_size: .; j_call: TRBJ1-5; cdr3_nt: TGCGCCAGCAGCCCGGGCGCACCGGGGGAGCCCCAGCATTTT; cdr3_aa: CASSPGAPGEPQHF
v_call: TRBV27; d_call: .; clone_size: .; j_call: TRBJ2-3; cdr3_nt: TGTGCCAGCAGAAGGACTCTTGGGAGCACAGATACGCAGTATTTT; cdr3_aa: CASRRTLGSTDTQYF
v_call: TRBV7-9; d_call: TRBD1; clone_size: .; j_call: TRBJ2-7; cdr3_nt: TGTGCCAGCAGCCGGGACAGGGAAGGGGCCTACGAGCAGTACTTC; cdr3_aa: CASSRDREGAYEQYF
v_call: TRBV11-2; d_call: .; clone_size: few; j_call: TRBJ1-1; cdr3_nt: TGTGCCAGCAGCTTAGGCGGGAGGGATGCTGAAGCTTTCTTT; cdr3_aa: CASSLGGRDAEAFF
v_call: TRBV4-1; d_call: TRBD2; clone_size: .; j_call: TRBJ2-7; cdr3_nt: TGCGCCAGCAGCCAAGTCCCTAGCGGGAGCTCCTACGAGCAGTACTTC; cdr3_aa: CASSQVPSGSSYEQYF
v_call: TRBV27; d_call: .; clone_size: .; j_call: TRBJ2-7; cdr3_nt: TGTGCCAGCAGTTATCGGGAAGGCTACGAGCAGTACTTC; cdr3_aa: CASSYREGYEQYF
v_call: TRBV7-2; d_call: .; clone_size: few; j_call: TRBJ1-4; cdr3_nt: TGTGCCAGCAGCCCTGAATCCGGTCGTGGTGGGGAAAAACTGTTTTTT; cdr3_aa: CASSPESGRGGEKLFF
v_call: TRBV5-4; d_call: .; clone_size: .; j_call: TRBJ2-1; cdr3_nt: TGTGCCAGCAGCCCCGGGGGGTCAGGGGGCGCGGATGAGCAGTTCTTC; cdr3_aa: CASSPGGSGGADEQFF
v_call: TRBV12-3/TRBV12-4; d_call: .; clone_size: few; j_call: TRBJ2-5; cdr3_nt: TGTGCCAGCAGTTTAACCCCACTGCCAACCCAGTACTTC; cdr3_aa: CASSLTPLPTQYF
v_call: TRBV7-2; d_call: TRBD2; clone_size: .; j_call: TRBJ2-5; cdr3_nt: TGTGCCAGCAGCTTAAGGCGGGGGGGCGGGACCCAGTACTTC; cdr3_aa: CASSLRRGGGTQYF
v_call: TRBV6-1; d_call: .; clone_size: .; j_call: TRBJ2-3; cdr3_nt: TGTGCCAGCAGTTCAGACTATCCTCCCACAGATACGCAGTATTTT; cdr3_aa: CASSSDYPPTDTQYF
v_call: TRBV4-1; d_call: .; clone_size: .; j_call: TRBJ1-5; cdr3_nt: TGCGCCAGCAGCCAACGGGACCTCGCCGGTCAGCCCCAGCATTTT; cdr3_aa: CASSQRDLAGQPQHF
v_call: TRBV6-2/TRBV6-3; d_call: TRBD2; clone_size: .; j_call: TRBJ2-1; cdr3_nt: TGTGCCAGCAGTTCTCTCAGGAGCGGGGGTTACAATGAGCAGTTCTTC; cdr3_aa: CASSSLRSGGYNEQFF
v_call: TRBV6-9; d_call: TRBD1; clone_size: once; j_call: TRBJ2-4; cdr3_nt: TGTGCCAGCAGTTATCGGGGACAGGGGCGAGCCAAAAACATTCAGTACTTC; cdr3_aa: CASSYRGQGRAKNIQYF
v_call: TRBV6-1; d_call: TRBD2; clone_size: few; j_call: TRBJ2-3; cdr3_nt: TGTGCCAGCCGCGGGGGGGCCGTAACAGATACGCAGTATTTT; cdr3_aa: CASRGGAVTDTQYF
v_call: TRBV7-2; d_call: .; clone_size: many; j_call: TRBJ2-7; cdr3_nt: TGTGCCAGCAGCTTTGGCGGGCCCTACGAGCAGTACTTC; cdr3_aa: CASSFGGPYEQYF
v_call: TRBV5-6; d_call: TRBD2; clone_size: .; j_call: TRBJ2-7; cdr3_nt: TGTGCCAGCAGGACTAGCGGGGACTACGAGCAGTACTTC; cdr3_aa: CASRTSGDYEQYF
v_call: TRBV19; d_call: .; clone_size: .; j_call: TRBJ1-6; cdr3_nt: TGTGCCAGTAGCCTGGTGCCAATGGAGAATTCACCCCTCCACTTT; cdr3_aa: CASSLVPMENSPLHF
v_call: TRBV7-9; d_call: TRBD1; clone_size: few; j_call: TRBJ2-7; cdr3_nt: TGTGCCAGCACGAGGGGGCTCGAGCAGTACTTC; cdr3_aa: CASTRGLEQYF
v_call: TRBV28; d_call: .; clone_size: .; j_call: TRBJ1-2; cdr3_nt: TGTGCCAGTGGCGGGGTCAGGAACTATGGCTACACCTTC; cdr3_aa: CASGGVRNYGYTF
v_call: TRBV4-1; d_call: TRBD2; clone_size: .; j_call: TRBJ2-2; cdr3_nt: TGCGCCAGCAGCCCCCACGGGGGGACCGGGGAGCTGTTTTTT; cdr3_aa: CASSPHGGTGELFF
v_call: TRBV10-3; d_call: .; clone_size: few; j_call: TRBJ1-2; cdr3_nt: TGTGCCATCAGTGATACAGAATTTAACTATGGCTACACCTTC; cdr3_aa: CAISDTEFNYGYTF
v_call: TRBV5-4; d_call: .; clone_size: .; j_call: TRBJ1-1; cdr3_nt: TGTGCCAGCAGCCGGCTTGAGGGTGAAGCTTTCTTT; cdr3_aa: CASSRLEGEAFF
v_call: TRBV7-2; d_call: .; clone_size: .; j_call: TRBJ2-3; cdr3_nt: TGTGCCAGCAGCTTCTACAGGGGCACAGATACGCAGTATTTT; cdr3_aa: CASSFYRGTDTQYF
v_call: TRBV7-2; d_call: .; clone_size: few; j_call: TRBJ1-3; cdr3_nt: TGTGCCAGCCAGCTAAACTCTGGAAACACCATATATTTT; cdr3_aa: CASQLNSGNTIYF
v_call: TRBV12-3/TRBV12-4; d_call: .; clone_size: few; j_call: TRBJ1-2; cdr3_nt: TGTGCCAGCAGTTTGGTGGGCGGTCGGTGGTATGGCTACACCTTC; cdr3_aa: CASSLVGGRWYGYTF
v_call: TRBV24-1; d_call: .; clone_size: .; j_call: TRBJ2-5; cdr3_nt: TGTGCCACCAGTGATATGACGAGTTTGGGGGTAGAGACCCAGTACTTC; cdr3_aa: CATSDMTSLGVETQYF
v_call: TRBV27; d_call: .; clone_size: few; j_call: TRBJ2-1; cdr3_nt: TGTGCCAGCAGTTCCCTGGGGGGCGGGGAACGTAATGAGCAGTTCTTC; cdr3_aa: CASSSLGGGERNEQFF
v_call: TRBV28; d_call: .; clone_size: few; j_call: TRBJ1-5; cdr3_nt: TGTGCCAGCAGTGATTCGGACGGATCGCCCCAGCATTTT; cdr3_aa: CASSDSDGSPQHF